The clone carrying this T cell receptor beta chain was detected once. Its antigen remains unknown. The sample comes from a study of CD8 T cells in Susac syndrome. Study-wide findings and caveats: The authors acknowledged that their TCR sequencing and HLA analysis involved a relatively small number of individuals.

An amount of RNA that ranged from 0.5 to 1 ug was reverse transcribed with random hexamers. immunoSEQ multiplex PCR amplified TCR beta CDR3 across 54 Vbeta, 13 Jbeta. TCRdb analysed the immunoSEQ multiplex PCR reads with MiXCR anew, one entry per CDR3 protein. The sample consists of roughly 300,000 distinct CDR3 sequences, approximately 81% of them appearing once. Sequencing of TCR beta was performed on blood CD8+ and CD4+ T cells. The authors negatively isolated CD8+ and CD4+ T cells and FACS-enriched TEMRA cells. This CDR3 is built from 15 residues. Germline V gives CDR1 MNHEY, CDR2 SMNVEV (reference sequence). V lost 3 bases, J lost 6 bases, and 7 bases stayed unmatched.

The chain links TRBV27 to TRBJ2-3; 9 nucleotides agree with TRBD2. Sequenced sample: CD8+ T cells from PBMCs. This TCR was sampled from a human donor with multiple sclerosis. In nucleotides, the CDR3 is TGTGCCAGCAGTTTCCCCGGGACTAGCCGGGATACGCAGTATTTT. It yields the protein CASSFPGTSRDTQYF.